In this sample, the clone carrying this T cell receptor beta chain turned up many times. This entry comes from a study of regulatory T cells in long-lasting Graves disease. The sample's time point: newly diagnosed GD, antithyroid drugs for less than 3 months. Extracted RNA from PBMCs served as the source of the TCR library. Arm-PCR with iRepertoire HTBI primers amplified the CDR3 regions for these TCR beta libraries. Each CDR3 protein is one row after TCRdb ran MiXCR on the multiplex PCR reads. The table lists some 370,000 distinct CDR3 sequences, 12% of them singletons. The same sample was also used in a study of T cells in Graves' hyperthyroidism and ophthalmopathy.

The sample was peripheral blood mononuclear cells (PBMCs), taken at new diagnosis, from a patient treated with antithyroid drugs. The origin of this receptor is a woman aged 18-29 years with Graves disease.

CDR3 nucleotide sequence: TGTGCCAGCAACCCTGCCGGCGGTAGCCTACTCGTAGGCACCGGGGAGCTGTTTTTT. Encoded protein: CASNPAGGSLLVGTGELFF. The chain carries TRBV11-2 and TRBJ2-2; D gene ambiguous. V shed 7 bases and J shed 4 bases, with 28 bases lying between them. The CDR3 has 19 residues. Germline V gene data show CDR1 as SGHAT and CDR2 as FQNNGV.